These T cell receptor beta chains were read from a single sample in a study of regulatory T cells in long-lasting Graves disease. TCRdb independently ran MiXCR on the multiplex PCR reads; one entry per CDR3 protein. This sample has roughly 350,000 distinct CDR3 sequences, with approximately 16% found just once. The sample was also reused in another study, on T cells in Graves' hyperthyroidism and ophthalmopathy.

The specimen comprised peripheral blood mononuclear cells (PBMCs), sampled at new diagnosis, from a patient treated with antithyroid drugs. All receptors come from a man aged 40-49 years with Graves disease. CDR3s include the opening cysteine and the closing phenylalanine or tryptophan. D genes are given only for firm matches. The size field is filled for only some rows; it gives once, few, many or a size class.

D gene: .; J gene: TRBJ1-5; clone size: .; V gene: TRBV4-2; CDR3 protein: CASSQDRARGQPQHF; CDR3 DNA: TGTGCCAGCAGCCAGGACCGGGCCCGCGGCCAGCCCCAGCATTTT
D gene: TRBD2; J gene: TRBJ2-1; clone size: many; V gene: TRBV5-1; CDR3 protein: CASSFSGGADEQFF; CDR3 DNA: TGTGCCAGCAGTTTTAGCGGGGGGGCCGATGAGCAGTTCTTC
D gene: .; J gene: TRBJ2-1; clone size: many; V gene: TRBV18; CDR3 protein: CASSRDTVFDEQFF; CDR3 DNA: TGTGCCAGCTCCCGGGACACGGTTTTTGATGAGCAGTTCTTC
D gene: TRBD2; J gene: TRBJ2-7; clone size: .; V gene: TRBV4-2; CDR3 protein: CASSQVGTSGAPYEQYF; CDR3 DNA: TGTGCCAGCAGCCAAGTCGGGACTAGCGGGGCTCCATACGAGCAGTACTTC
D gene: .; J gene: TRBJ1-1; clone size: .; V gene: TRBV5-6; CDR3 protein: CASPVGCITEAFF; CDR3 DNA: TGTGCCAGCCCTGTGGGGTGTATCACTGAAGCTTTCTTT
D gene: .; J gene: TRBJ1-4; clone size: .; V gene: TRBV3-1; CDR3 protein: CASSQDSPGDEKLFF; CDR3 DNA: TGTGCCAGCAGCCAAGATTCCCCGGGGGATGAAAAACTGTTTTTT
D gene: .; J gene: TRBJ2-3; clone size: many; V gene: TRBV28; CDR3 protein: CASSFSPSDTQYF; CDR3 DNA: TGTGCCAGCAGTTTTTCCCCGTCGGATACGCAGTATTTT
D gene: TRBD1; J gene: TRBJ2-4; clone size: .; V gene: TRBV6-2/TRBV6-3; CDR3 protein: CASRGTVSKNIQYF; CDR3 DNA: TGTGCCAGCAGGGGGACAGTTTCCAAAAACATTCAGTACTTC
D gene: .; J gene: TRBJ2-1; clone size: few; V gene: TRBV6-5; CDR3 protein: CASSSDYPGIDEQFF; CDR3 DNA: TGTGCCAGCAGTTCCGACTACCCGGGGATTGATGAGCAGTTCTTC
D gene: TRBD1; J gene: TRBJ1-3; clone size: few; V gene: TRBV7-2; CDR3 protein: CASSFAGGGNTIYF; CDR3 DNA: TGTGCCAGCAGCTTCGCAGGGGGTGGAAACACCATATATTTT
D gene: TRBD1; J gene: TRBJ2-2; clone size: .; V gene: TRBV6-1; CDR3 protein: CASSYRGPDTGELFF; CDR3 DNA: TGTGCCAGCAGCTACAGGGGGCCGGACACCGGGGAGCTGTTTTTT
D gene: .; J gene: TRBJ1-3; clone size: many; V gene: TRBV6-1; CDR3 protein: CASSLRGARGNTIYF; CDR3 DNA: TGTGCCAGCAGCCTTAGGGGAGCCCGTGGAAACACCATATATTTT
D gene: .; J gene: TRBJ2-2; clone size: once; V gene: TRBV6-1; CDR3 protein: CASKRPSGAGELFF; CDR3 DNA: TGTGCCAGCAAGAGGCCGTCGGGCGCCGGGGAGCTGTTTTTT
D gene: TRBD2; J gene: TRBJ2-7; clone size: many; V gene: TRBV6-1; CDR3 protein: CASSEPAGGYEQYF; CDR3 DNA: TGTGCCAGCAGTGAACCAGCGGGGGGGTACGAGCAGTACTTC
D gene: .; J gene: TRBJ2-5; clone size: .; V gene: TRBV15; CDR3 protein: CATGGGARQETQYF; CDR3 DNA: TGTGCCACAGGAGGGGGCGCGCGCCAAGAGACCCAGTACTTC
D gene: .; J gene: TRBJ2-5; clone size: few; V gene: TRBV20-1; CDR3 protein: CSASIAEETQYF; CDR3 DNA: TGCAGTGCTTCGATAGCGGAAGAGACCCAGTACTTC
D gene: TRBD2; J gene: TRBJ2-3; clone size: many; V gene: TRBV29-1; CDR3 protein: CSVVLAGGTDTQYF; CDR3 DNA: TGCAGCGTGGTCCTAGCGGGGGGCACAGATACGCAGTATTTT